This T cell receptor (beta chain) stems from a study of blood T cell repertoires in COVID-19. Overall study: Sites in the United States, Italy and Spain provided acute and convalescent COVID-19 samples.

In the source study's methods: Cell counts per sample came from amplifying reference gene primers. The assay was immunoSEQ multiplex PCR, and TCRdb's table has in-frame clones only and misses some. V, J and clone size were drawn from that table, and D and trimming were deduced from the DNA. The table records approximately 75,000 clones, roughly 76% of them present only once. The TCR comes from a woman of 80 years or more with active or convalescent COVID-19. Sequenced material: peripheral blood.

CDR3 in amino acids: CSVARQGASYEQYF. The DNA of the CDR3 is TGCAGCGTAGCTAGACAGGGGGCTTCGTACGAGCAGTACTTC. The chain couples TRBV29-1 to TRBJ2-7; TRBD1 aligns across 10 bases. The junction had 9 bases not matched to a gene; V was cut back by 6 bases and J by 4 bases. Germline CDR1 and CDR2: SQVTM and ANQGSEA. This CDR3 contains 14 residues.